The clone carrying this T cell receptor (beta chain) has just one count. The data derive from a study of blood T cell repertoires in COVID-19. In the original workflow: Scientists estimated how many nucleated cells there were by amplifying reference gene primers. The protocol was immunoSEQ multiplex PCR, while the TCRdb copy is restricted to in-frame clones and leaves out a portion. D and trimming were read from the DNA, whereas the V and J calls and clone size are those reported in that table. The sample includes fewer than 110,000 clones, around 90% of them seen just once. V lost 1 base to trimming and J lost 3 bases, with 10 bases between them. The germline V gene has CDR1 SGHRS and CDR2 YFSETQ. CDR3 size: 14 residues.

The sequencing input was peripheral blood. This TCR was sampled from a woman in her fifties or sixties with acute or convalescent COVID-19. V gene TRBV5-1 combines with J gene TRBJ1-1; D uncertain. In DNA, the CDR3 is TGCGCCAGCAGCTTGATCGGGGTGGACACTGAAGCTTTCTTT. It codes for CASSLIGVDTEAFF. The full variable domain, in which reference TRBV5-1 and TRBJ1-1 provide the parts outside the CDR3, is KAGVTQTPRYLIKTRGQQVTLSCSPISGHRSVSWYQQTPGQGLQFLFEYFSETQRNKGNFPGRFSGRQFSNSRSEMNVSTLELGDSALYLCASSLIGVDTEAFFGQGTRLTVV.